This TCR beta chain came from a study of PD-L1 blockade in urothelial cancer. Study in general: As for prior chemotherapy regimens, patients had received 0 to 3.

The CDR3 length is 18 residues. Germline CDR1 is LNHDA and CDR2 is SQIVND (reference sequence). Trimming cost V 5 bases and J 4 bases; bases outside gene matches: 14. TCRdb's copy holds only in-frame clones and misses some; the assay was immunoSEQ multiplex PCR. The profile shows 29,000 or so clones, more than 70% of them singletons. The origin of this receptor is a man aged 45-65 years with urothelial cancer. This material consisted of PBMCs, taken around atezolizumab (anti-PD-L1) treatment. The chain is built from TRBV19 and TRBJ2-3; 11 positions agree with TRBD2. The CDR3 DNA reads TGTGCCAGTAGTTCCCCGGCGGCTAGCGGGGGGTTTGCAGATACGCAGTATTTT. Translated: CASSSPAASGGFADTQYF.